This T cell receptor beta chain stems from a study of CD8+ T cells in alopecia areata. Comments on this clone: A read error may account for a junction end that differs from germline.

The sequencing template was cDNA reverse transcribed from extracted RNA. Produced via immunoSEQ multiplex PCR; TCRdb's table is partial and in-frame only. The sample lists 200,000 to 250,000 clones, around 62% occurring once. The clonotype originates from a human donor with alopecia areata. The sample in question was CD4+ T cells sorted from blood, obtained at week 0.

CDR3 sequence (DNA): TGTGCCAGCAGCTTGACAGGGGGTGGAGATGCGCAGTATTTT. Amino acid sequence: CASSLTGGGDAQYF. This rearrangement joins TRBV7-7 to TRBJ2-3; 9 bases align to TRBD1. Germline CDR1 is SSHAT and CDR2 is FNYEAQ (reference sequence). CDR3 length equals 14 residues.